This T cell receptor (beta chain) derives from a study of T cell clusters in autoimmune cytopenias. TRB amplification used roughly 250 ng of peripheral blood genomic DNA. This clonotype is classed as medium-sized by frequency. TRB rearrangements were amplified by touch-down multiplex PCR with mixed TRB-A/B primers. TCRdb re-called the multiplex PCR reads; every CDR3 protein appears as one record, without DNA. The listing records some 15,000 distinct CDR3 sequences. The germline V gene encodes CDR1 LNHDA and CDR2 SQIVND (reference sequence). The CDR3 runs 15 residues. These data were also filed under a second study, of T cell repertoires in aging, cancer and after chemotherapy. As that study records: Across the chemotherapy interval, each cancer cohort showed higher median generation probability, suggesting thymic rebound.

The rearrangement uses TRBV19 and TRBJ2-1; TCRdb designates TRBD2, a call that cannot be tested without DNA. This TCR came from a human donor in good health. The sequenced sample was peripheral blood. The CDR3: CASSPLLSSYNEQFF.